The rows below give T cell receptor beta chains drawn from one sample of a study of T cells in Graves' hyperthyroidism and ophthalmopathy. TCRdb fed the multiplex PCR reads into MiXCR, producing one record per CDR3 protein. The sample lists roughly 530,000 distinct CDR3 sequences; about a sixth were seen once. Sequenced input: blood. The receptors come from a woman younger than 35 with Graves' ophthalmopathy. Both conserved end residues are part of each CDR3. A D gene is named only where the DNA matches it firmly. Not every row has a clone size; where given, it reads once, few, many or a size class.

D gene | J gene | clone size | V gene | CDR3 protein | CDR3 DNA
TRBD2 | TRBJ2-3 | many | TRBV3-1 | CASSPDLRGGSSDTQYF | TGTGCCAGCAGCCCCGATCTCCGCGGGGGGTCTTCAGATACGCAGTATTTT
NA | TRBJ1-2 | NA | TRBV25-1 | CASSEWRGNYGYTF | TGTGCCAGCAGTGAATGGAGGGGAAACTATGGCTACACCTTC
TRBD2 | TRBJ2-1 | NA | TRBV20-1 | CSASWLAGMGSYNEQFF | TGCAGTGCTAGTTGGCTAGCGGGCATGGGCTCCTACAATGAGCAGTTCTTC
NA | TRBJ2-7 | few | TRBV4-3 | CASSQDSAGIYEQYF | TGCGCCAGCAGCCAAGATTCAGCAGGGATCTACGAGCAGTACTTC
NA | TRBJ2-3 | many | TRBV28 | CASSLPSQGPSTDTQYF | TGTGCCAGCAGTTTACCTTCACAGGGACCTAGCACAGATACGCAGTATTTT
NA | TRBJ2-7 | NA | TRBV7-9 | CASSLVPFEQYF | TGTGCCAGCAGCTTAGTCCCGTTCGAGCAGTACTTC
NA | TRBJ2-3 | many | TRBV20-1 | CSATTRDVPDTQYF | TGCAGTGCTACAACCCGGGACGTGCCAGATACGCAGTATTTT
TRBD2 | TRBJ2-7 | NA | TRBV25-1 | CASSESGLAGLYEQYF | TGTGCCAGCAGTGAATCAGGTCTAGCGGGGCTATACGAGCAGTACTTC
TRBD2 | TRBJ2-6 | few | TRBV13 | CASSPTGTSGRASGANVLTF | TGTGCCAGCAGCCCCACCGGGACTAGCGGGAGGGCCTCTGGGGCCAACGTCCTGACTTTC
NA | TRBJ1-5 | NA | TRBV30 | CAGGQGGNQPQHF | TGTGCCGGGGGGCAGGGAGGAAATCAGCCCCAGCATTTT
NA | TRBJ1-2 | many | TRBV11-3 | CASSQSQGDYGYTF | TGTGCCAGCAGTCAGAGTCAGGGAGACTATGGCTACACCTTC
TRBD2 | TRBJ2-5 | few | TRBV5-6 | CASSFPSGGRRGTQYF | TGTGCCAGCAGCTTCCCTAGCGGGGGCCGACGGGGGACCCAGTACTTC
TRBD2 | TRBJ2-7 | many | TRBV3-1 | CASSQVIAGITYEQYF | TGTGCCAGCAGCCAAGTAATAGCGGGAATTACCTACGAGCAGTACTTC
TRBD1 | TRBJ2-3 | many | TRBV12-3/TRBV12-4 | CASRGDRGRSDTQYF | TGTGCCAGCAGGGGGGACAGGGGGAGGTCAGATACGCAGTATTTT
TRBD2 | TRBJ2-3 | NA | TRBV27 | CASSTRLAPSTDTQYF | TGTGCCAGCAGTACCAGACTAGCGCCTTCCACAGATACGCAGTATTTT
NA | TRBJ1-1 | few | TRBV5-1 | CASSSRDFGTEAFF | TGCGCCAGCAGTTCGAGGGACTTCGGGACTGAAGCTTTCTTT
NA | TRBJ2-2 | NA | TRBV19 | CASSLAHQGRGFGELFF | TGTGCCAGTAGCCTTGCACATCAAGGTCGCGGGTTCGGGGAGCTGTTTTTT
NA | TRBJ2-3 | NA | TRBV4-3 | CASSPRQRVTDTQYF | TGCGCCAGCAGCCCCCGACAGAGGGTTACAGATACGCAGTATTTT
NA | TRBJ1-1 | many | TRBV28 | CASSLGKNTEAFF | TGTGCCAGCAGTTTGGGCAAGAACACTGAAGCTTTCTTT
TRBD1 | TRBJ2-1 | many | TRBV7-2 | CASSSGAGGRYEQFF | TGTGCCAGCAGCTCCGGGGCAGGGGGAAGGTATGAGCAGTTCTTC
NA | TRBJ1-2 | NA | TRBV6-2/TRBV6-3 | CASSYSGYDYGYTF | TGTGCCAGCAGTTACTCGGGGTACGACTATGGCTACACCTTC
NA | TRBJ2-1 | many | TRBV2 | CASSEAGPTNEQFF | TGTGCCAGCAGTGAGGCGGGGCCGACCAATGAGCAGTTCTTC
TRBD1 | TRBJ1-2 | NA | TRBV6-4 | CASSDSGQGGYTF | TGTGCCAGCAGTGACTCCGGACAGGGTGGCTACACCTTC
TRBD1 | TRBJ1-2 | many | TRBV6-5 | CASSYLPTTGGSGYTF | TGTGCCAGCAGTTACTTGCCTACGACAGGGGGTAGTGGCTACACCTTC
TRBD1 | TRBJ2-1 | many | TRBV2 | CASSATGTAYNEQFF | TGTGCCAGCAGCGCAACCGGGACAGCTTACAATGAGCAGTTCTTC
TRBD1 | TRBJ2-2 | many | TRBV10-3 | CAISDRENTGELFF | TGTGCCATCTCGGACAGGGAGAACACCGGGGAGCTGTTTTTT
TRBD2 | TRBJ2-7 | many | TRBV3-1 | CASSPFLGRDYEQYF | TGTGCCAGCAGCCCGTTTCTTGGGAGGGACTACGAGCAGTACTTC
TRBD2 | TRBJ2-1 | once | TRBV4-3 | CASSPGTSQDEQFF | TGCGCCAGCAGCCCCGGGACTAGTCAGGATGAGCAGTTCTTC
NA | TRBJ1-3 | many | TRBV18 | CASSPPSISSGNTIYF | TGTGCCAGCTCACCACCTAGCATTAGCTCTGGAAACACCATATATTTT
TRBD1 | TRBJ1-1 | NA | TRBV12-3/TRBV12-4 | CASSLWQGTANTEAFF | TGTGCCAGCAGTCTATGGCAGGGGACAGCGAACACTGAAGCTTTCTTT
NA | TRBJ1-1 | few | TRBV29-1 | CSVVGENTEAFF | TGCAGCGTGGTTGGGGAGAACACTGAAGCTTTCTTT
NA | TRBJ2-7 | many | TRBV28 | CASASQERYEQYF | TGTGCCAGCGCGTCACAGGAGCGCTACGAGCAGTACTTC
TRBD1 | TRBJ2-7 | many | TRBV28 | CASSRDRGRVHEQYF | TGTGCCAGCAGTAGAGACAGGGGGCGCGTCCACGAGCAGTACTTC
NA | TRBJ2-7 | few | TRBV6-1 | CASTLLPGGLFSEDYEQYF | TGTGCCAGCACCTTACTCCCCGGGGGCCTTTTCTCCGAGGACTACGAGCAGTACTTC
NA | TRBJ2-3 | few | TRBV7-3 | CASRLSSTDTQYF | TGTGCCAGCAGACTCTCTAGCACAGATACGCAGTATTTT
NA | TRBJ1-2 | many | TRBV20-1 | CSEEPTAYGYTF | TGCAGTGAGGAGCCAACCGCCTATGGCTACACCTTC
TRBD2 | TRBJ2-7 | NA | TRBV12-3/TRBV12-4 | CASSAGTSGSDNEQYF | TGTGCCAGCAGTGCCGGGACTAGCGGGAGTGATAACGAGCAGTACTTC
NA | TRBJ1-3 | NA | TRBV20-1 | CSVAFGNTIYF | TGCAGTGTCGCCTTTGGAAACACCATATATTTT
NA | TRBJ1-1 | many | TRBV18 | CASSPPSKGNTEAFF | TGTGCCAGCTCACCACCGAGTAAGGGTAACACTGAAGCTTTCTTT
TRBD1 | TRBJ1-1 | NA | TRBV10-3 | CAISDRGTDTEAFF | TGTGCCATCAGTGACAGGGGGACAGACACTGAAGCTTTCTTT
TRBD2 | TRBJ2-2 | many | TRBV6-1 | CASRLAGETGELFF | TGTGCCAGCAGACTAGCGGGGGAAACCGGGGAGCTGTTTTTT